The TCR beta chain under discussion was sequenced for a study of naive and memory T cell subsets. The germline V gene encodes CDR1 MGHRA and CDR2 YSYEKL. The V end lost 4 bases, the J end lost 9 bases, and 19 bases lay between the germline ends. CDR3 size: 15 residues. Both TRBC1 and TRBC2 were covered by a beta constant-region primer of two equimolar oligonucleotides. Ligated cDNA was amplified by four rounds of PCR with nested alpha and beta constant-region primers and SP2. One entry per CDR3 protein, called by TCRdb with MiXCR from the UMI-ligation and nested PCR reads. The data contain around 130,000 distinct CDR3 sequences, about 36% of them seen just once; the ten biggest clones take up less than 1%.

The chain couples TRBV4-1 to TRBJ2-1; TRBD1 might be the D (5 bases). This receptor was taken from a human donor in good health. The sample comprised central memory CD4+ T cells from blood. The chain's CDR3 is CASSPAGQGDGEQFF. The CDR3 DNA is TGCGCCAGCAGCCCGGCTGGGCAGGGTGATGGTGAGCAGTTCTTC.